This passage covers 10 T cell receptor beta chains from one sample sequenced in a study of blood T cells in healthy people across ages (dated by TCRdb to the mid-2010s). The library relied on 5' RACE. The second PCR ran for roughly 7 to 12 cycles and used a J-beta primer mix along with a sample-barcoded 5' primer. TCRdb cleaned the public reads at Q25 with fastp, built clones with MiXCR and kept in-frame beta chains. Here each entry gathers all rows of one CDR3 protein and keeps the most common genes and DNA. The sample has around 2 million distinct CDR3 sequences on record, about two fifths of them singletons. Approximately 22% of the sample is taken by the ten largest. Sequenced material: blood. The source is a human donor in good health.

V and J are TRBV4-2 and TRBJ1-2; D gene uncertain. CDR1 and CDR2 (germline): LGHNA, YNFKEQ. The CDR3 runs to 14 residues. V was clipped by 0 bases and J by 3 bases, with 8 bases between them. The CDR3 loop is CASSQDVSDYGYTF. The DNA of the CDR3 is TGTGCCAGCAGCCAAGATGTCAGCGACTATGGCTACACCTTC.

This clonotype was seen more than once but under ten times. This chain uses TRBV12-3 or TRBV12-4 with TRBJ1-1, with a weak D call TRBD1 (5 bases). V lost 6 bases and J lost 4, with 12 bases in between. The CDR3 loop spans 13 amino acids. The CDR3 region is CASRPDRTTEAFF. The CDR3 coding sequence is TGTGCCAGCAGACCTGACAGAACCACTGAAGCTTTCTTT.

J is TRBJ2-3 and V is TRBV29-1, with D tentatively TRBD1 (5 bases). The V end was cut by 0 bases, the J end by 2 bases, with 9 bases between. The CDR3 sequence is 14 residues long. The germline CDR1 and CDR2 sequences are SQVTM and ANQGSEA. The CDR3 DNA sequence: TGCAGCGTTGAAGATGGACAAGTCACAGATACGCAGTATTTT. Its translation: CSVEDGQVTDTQYF.

The CDR3 DNA sequence: TGTGCCAGCAGCTCGCGGGGGGGTATTGGGGATACGCAGTATTTT. It is translated as CASSSRGGIGDTQYF. The V and J genes are TRBV5-6 and TRBJ2-3, with 9 bases aligning to TRBD2. The CDR3 is 15 residues long. Germline values: CDR1 SGHDT, CDR2 YYEEEE. V dropped 3 bases and J dropped 6; count of bases not matched to a gene: 8.

With respect to this clonotype: Relative to the germline gene, one junction end is altered; a read error may explain this. The chain has TRBV5-4 and TRBJ2-4, with D perhaps TRBD2 (6 bases). Per the germline V gene, CDR1 is SGHNT and CDR2 is YYREEE (reference sequence). CDR3 size: 16 residues. The chain's CDR3 is CAGSLGGFLAKNIQYF. CDR3 DNA sequence: TGTGCCGGCAGCTTGGGAGGTTTCCTAGCCAAAAACATTCAGTACTTC.

The rearrangement joins TRBV9 to TRBJ2-7, with a possible D match to TRBD1 (7 bases). This CDR3 is built from 14 residues. The V gene's germline CDR1 is SGDLS and CDR2 YYNGEE. The V end was cut by 3 bases, the J end by 6 bases, with 16 bases between. In DNA form, the CDR3 reads TGTGCCAGCAGCGCTCCCGCCCAGGGGGGCGAGCAGTACTTC. Translated: CASSAPAQGGEQYF. The full variable domain, with the rest looked up from reference TRBV9 and TRBJ2-7, is DSGVTQTPKHLITATGQRVTLRCSPRSGDLSVYWYQQSLDQGLQFLIQYYNGEERAKGNILERFSAQQFPDLHSELNLSSLELGDSALYFCASSAPAQGGEQYFGPGTRLTVT.

V gene TRBV5-1 combines with J gene TRBJ2-1; weak D call: TRBD2 (6 bases). V was clipped by 3 bases and J by 9 bases, with 10 bases between them. Germline CDR1 reads SGHRS; CDR2 reads YFSETQ. This CDR3 has 12 amino acids. The CDR3 protein is CASSSPGVEQFF. Written as DNA, the CDR3 is TGCGCCAGCAGCTCCCCGGGGGTTGAGCAGTTCTTC.

This clonotype was seen repeatedly, ten times or more. The chain links TRBV9 to TRBJ2-3; D call uncertain. V was clipped by 0 bases and J by 2 bases, with 7 bases between them. Per the germline V gene, CDR1 is SGDLS and CDR2 is YYNGEE. This CDR3 is 14 amino acids long. CDR3 region: CASSVGPHTDTQYF. CDR3 nucleotides: TGTGCCAGCAGCGTAGGCCCCCACACAGATACGCAGTATTTT. Full variable domain (remainder filled in from reference TRBV9 and TRBJ2-3): DSGVTQTPKHLITATGQRVTLRCSPRSGDLSVYWYQQSLDQGLQFLIQYYNGEERAKGNILERFSAQQFPDLHSELNLSSLELGDSALYFCASSVGPHTDTQYFGPGTRLTVL.

The chain joins TRBV6-2 or TRBV6-3 to TRBJ2-7; D possibly corresponds to TRBD2 (6 bases). Germline V gene data show CDR1 as MNHEY and CDR2 as SVGEGT. The CDR3 sequence is 16 residues long. Trimming took off 4 bases at V and 3 bases at J, with 19 bases between the two ends. CDR3 region: CASSFSAVGLYYEQYF. CDR3 DNA: TGTGCCAGCAGTTTCTCCGCTGTGGGACTCTACTACGAGCAGTACTTC.

The chain is built from TRBV7-6 and TRBJ2-1, with D tentatively TRBD2 (5 bases). With 0 bases removed from V and 5 bases from J, the gap between germline ends came to 17 bases. This CDR3 is built from 17 residues. Germline V CDR1 and CDR2: SGHVS, FNYEAQ. Here the CDR3 reads CASSLAGGATAHNEQFF. The CDR3 region has the DNA TGTGCCAGCAGCTTAGCCGGAGGTGCGACGGCTCACAATGAGCAGTTCTTC.